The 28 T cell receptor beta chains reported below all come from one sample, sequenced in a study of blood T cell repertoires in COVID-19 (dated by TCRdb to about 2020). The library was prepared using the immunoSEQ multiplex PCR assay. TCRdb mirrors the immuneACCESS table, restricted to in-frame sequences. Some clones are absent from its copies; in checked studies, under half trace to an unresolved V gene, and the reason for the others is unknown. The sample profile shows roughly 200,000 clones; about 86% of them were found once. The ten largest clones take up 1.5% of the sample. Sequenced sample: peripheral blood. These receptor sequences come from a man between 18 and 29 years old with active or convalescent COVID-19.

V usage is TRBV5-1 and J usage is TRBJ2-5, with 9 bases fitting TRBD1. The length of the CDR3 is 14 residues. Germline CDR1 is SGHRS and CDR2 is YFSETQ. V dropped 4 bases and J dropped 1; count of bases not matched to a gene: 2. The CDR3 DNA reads TGCGCCAGCAGCCAGACAGGGGGCCAAGAGACCCAGTACTTC. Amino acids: CASSQTGGQETQYF.

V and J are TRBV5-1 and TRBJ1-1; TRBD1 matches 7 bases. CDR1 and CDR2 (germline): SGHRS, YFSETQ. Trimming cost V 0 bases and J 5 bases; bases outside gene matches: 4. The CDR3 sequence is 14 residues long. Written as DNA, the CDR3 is TGCGCCAGCAGCTTGGGACAGGGAGCGACTGAAGCTTTCTTT. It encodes CASSLGQGATEAFF.

The CDR3 DNA reads as TGCGCCAGCAGTGACCCAGCGGGAGTGAGCTCCTACAATGAGCAGTTCTTC. Encoded protein: CASSDPAGVSSYNEQFF. The gene calls are TRBV10-1 and TRBJ2-1; TRBD2 matches at 8 bases. Germline V lookup: CDR1 WNHNN, CDR2 SYGVQD (reference sequence). V was pared by 3 bases and J by 0 bases, with 7 bases of the junction left unmatched. The CDR3 length is 17 residues.

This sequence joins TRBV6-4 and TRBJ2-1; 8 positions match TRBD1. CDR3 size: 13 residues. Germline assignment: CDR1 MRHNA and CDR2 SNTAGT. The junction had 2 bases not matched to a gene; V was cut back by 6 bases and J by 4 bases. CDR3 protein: CASRGQEYNEQFF. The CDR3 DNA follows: TGTGCCAGCAGGGGACAGGAATACAATGAGCAGTTCTTC.

CDR3 DNA sequence: TGTGCCAGCAACCTGGGGGGTCAGCCCCAGCATTTT. It codes for CASNLGGQPQHF. The chain is built from TRBV12-3 or TRBV12-4 and TRBJ1-5, with D possibly TRBD1 on 5 matching bases. The CDR3 spans 12 residues. V was shortened by 7 bases and J by 6 bases, with 10 bases between the two germline ends.

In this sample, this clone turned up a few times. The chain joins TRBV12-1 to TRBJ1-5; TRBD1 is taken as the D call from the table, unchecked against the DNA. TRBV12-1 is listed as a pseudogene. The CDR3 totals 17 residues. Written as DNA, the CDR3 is TGTGCCAGCAGCTTGAGACAGGGCTGGTATAGCAATCAGCCCCAGCATTTT. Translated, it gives CASSLRQGWYSNQPQHF.

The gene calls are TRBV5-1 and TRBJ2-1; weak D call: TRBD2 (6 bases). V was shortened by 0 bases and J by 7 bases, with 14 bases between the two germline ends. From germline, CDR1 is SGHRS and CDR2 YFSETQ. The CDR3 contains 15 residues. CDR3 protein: CASSLVVAEGNEQFF. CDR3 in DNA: TGCGCCAGCAGCTTGGTGGTAGCGGAGGGAAATGAGCAGTTCTTC. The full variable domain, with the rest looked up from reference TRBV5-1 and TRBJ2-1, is KAGVTQTPRYLIKTRGQQVTLSCSPISGHRSVSWYQQTPGQGLQFLFEYFSETQRNKGNFPGRFSGRQFSNSRSEMNVSTLELGDSALYLCASSLVVAEGNEQFFGPGTRLTVL.

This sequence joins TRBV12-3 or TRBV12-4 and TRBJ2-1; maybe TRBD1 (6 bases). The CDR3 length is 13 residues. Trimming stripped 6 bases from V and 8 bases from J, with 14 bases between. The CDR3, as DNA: TGTGCCAGCAGCCGAACAGGGATCCATGAGCAGTTCTTC. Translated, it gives CASSRTGIHEQFF.

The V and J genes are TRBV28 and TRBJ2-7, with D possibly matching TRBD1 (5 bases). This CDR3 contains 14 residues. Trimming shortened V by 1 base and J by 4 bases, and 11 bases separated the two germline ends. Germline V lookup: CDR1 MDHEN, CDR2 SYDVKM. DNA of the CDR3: TGTGCCAGCAGTTTATTGACAGCCAAATACGAGCAGTACTTC. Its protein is CASSLLTAKYEQYF.

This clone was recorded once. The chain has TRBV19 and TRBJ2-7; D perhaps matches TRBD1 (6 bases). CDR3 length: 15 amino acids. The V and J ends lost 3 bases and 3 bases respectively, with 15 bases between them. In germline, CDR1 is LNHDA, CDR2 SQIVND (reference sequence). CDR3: CASSMSADRLYEQYF. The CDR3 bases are TGTGCCAGTAGTATGTCTGCGGACAGACTCTACGAGCAGTACTTC.

DNA of the CDR3: TGTGCCAGCAGTCAGGCGGGTGGCTACACCTTC. It encodes CASSQAGGYTF. J is TRBJ1-2 and V is TRBV6-5, with D unresolved. The CDR3 has 11 amino acids. Trimming shortened V by 5 bases and J by 7 bases, and 8 bases separated the two germline ends. The germline CDR1 and CDR2 sequences are MNHEY and SVGAGI.

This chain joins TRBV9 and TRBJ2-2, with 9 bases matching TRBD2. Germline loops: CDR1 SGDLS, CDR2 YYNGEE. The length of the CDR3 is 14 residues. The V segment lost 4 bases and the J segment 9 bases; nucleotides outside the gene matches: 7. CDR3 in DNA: TGTGCCAGCAGCCCGGGACTAGCCCTCCGGGAGCTGTTTTTT. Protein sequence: CASSPGLALRELFF.

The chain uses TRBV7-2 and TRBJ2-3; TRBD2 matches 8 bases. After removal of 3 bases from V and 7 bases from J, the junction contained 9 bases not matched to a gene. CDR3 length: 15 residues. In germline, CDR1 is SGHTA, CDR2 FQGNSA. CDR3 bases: TGTGCCAGCAGCTTTGATCCGGGACTAGGGAATACGCAGTATTTT. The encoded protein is CASSFDPGLGNTQYF.

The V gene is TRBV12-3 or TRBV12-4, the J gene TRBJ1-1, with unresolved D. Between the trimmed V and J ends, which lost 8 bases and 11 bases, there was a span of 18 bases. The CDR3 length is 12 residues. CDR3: CASREAAQRAFF. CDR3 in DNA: TGTGCCAGCCGGGAAGCAGCACAGCGCGCTTTCTTT.

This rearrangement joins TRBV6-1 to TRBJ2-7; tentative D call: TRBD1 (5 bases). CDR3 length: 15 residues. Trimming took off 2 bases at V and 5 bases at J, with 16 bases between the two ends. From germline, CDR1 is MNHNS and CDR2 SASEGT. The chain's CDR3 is CASSEFPSREDEQYF. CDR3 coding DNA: TGTGCCAGCAGTGAATTTCCGAGCAGGGAAGACGAGCAGTACTTC.

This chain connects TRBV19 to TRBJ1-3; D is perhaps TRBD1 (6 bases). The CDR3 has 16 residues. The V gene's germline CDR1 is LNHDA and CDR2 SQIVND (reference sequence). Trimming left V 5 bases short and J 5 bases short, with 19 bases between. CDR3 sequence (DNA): TGTGCCAGTAGTGGTGAACGGACAGAAAAACGAAACACCATATATTTT. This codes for CASSGERTEKRNTIYF.

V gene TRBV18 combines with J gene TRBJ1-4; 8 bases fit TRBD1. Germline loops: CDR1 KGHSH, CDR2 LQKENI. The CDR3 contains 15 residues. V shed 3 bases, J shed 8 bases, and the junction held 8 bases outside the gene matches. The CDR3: CASSPTGTGLEKLFF. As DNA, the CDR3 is TGTGCCAGCTCACCGACCGGGACAGGCCTAGAAAAACTGTTTTTT.

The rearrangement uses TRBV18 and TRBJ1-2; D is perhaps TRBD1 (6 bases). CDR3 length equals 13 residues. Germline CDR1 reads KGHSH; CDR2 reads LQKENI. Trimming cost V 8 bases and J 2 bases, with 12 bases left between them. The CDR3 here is CASETGQNYGYTF. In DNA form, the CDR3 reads TGTGCCAGCGAGACAGGCCAGAACTATGGCTACACCTTC.

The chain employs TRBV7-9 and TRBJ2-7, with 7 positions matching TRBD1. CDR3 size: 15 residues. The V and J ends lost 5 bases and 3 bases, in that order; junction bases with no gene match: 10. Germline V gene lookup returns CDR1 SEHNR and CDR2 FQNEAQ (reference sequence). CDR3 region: CASSLEDRRYYEQYF. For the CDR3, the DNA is TGTGCCAGCAGCCTAGAGGACAGGCGCTACTACGAGCAGTACTTC. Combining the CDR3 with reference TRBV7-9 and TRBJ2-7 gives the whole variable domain DTGVSQNPRHKITKRGQNVTFRCDPISEHNRLYWYRQTLGQGPEFLTYFQNEAQLEKSRLLSDRFSAERPKGSFSTLEIQRTEQGDSAMYLCASSLEDRRYYEQYFGPGTRLTVT.

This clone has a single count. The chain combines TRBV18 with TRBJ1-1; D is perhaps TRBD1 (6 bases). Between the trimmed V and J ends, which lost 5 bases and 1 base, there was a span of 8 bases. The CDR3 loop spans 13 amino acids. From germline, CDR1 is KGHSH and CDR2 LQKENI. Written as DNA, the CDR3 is TGTGCCAGCTCATTGGGACAGAACACTGAAGCTTTCTTT. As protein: CASSLGQNTEAFF.

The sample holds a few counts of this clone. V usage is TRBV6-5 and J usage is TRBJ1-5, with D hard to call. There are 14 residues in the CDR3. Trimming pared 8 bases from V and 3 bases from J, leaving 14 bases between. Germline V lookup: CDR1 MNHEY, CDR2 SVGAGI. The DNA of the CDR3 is TGTGCCAGCGGATCGGGGAACCACAATCAGCCCCAGCATTTT. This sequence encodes CASGSGNHNQPQHF.

CDR3 amino acids: CASSSRTGRSYNEQFF. The CDR3 DNA reads as TGTGCCAGCAGCTCCAGGACAGGGCGCTCCTACAATGAGCAGTTCTTC. J is TRBJ2-1 and V is TRBV5-6, with 8 bases lining up with TRBD1. Per germline, CDR1 SGHDT and CDR2 YYEEEE. V lost 3 bases and J lost 0; bases outside the gene matches: 5. The length of the CDR3 is 16 residues.

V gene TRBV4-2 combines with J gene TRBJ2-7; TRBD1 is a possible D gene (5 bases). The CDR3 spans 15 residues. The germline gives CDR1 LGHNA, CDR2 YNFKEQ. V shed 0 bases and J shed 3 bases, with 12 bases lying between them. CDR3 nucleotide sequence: TGTGCCAGCAGCCAAGACCCAGGGATCGGCTACGAGCAGTACTTC. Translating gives CASSQDPGIGYEQYF.

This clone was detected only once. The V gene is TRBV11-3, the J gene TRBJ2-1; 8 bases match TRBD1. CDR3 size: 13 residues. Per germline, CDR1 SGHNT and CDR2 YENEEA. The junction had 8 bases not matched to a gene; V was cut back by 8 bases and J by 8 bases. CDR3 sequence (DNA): TGTGCCAGCGCGGACAGGGTCTCCGATGAGCAGTTCTTC. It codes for CASADRVSDEQFF.

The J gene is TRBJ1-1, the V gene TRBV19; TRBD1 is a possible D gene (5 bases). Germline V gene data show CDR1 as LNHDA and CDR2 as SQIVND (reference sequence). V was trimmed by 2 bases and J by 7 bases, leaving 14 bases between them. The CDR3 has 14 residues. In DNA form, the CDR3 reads TGTGCCAGTAGTATAACAGGTCAGACGAATGAAGCTTTCTTT. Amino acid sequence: CASSITGQTNEAFF.

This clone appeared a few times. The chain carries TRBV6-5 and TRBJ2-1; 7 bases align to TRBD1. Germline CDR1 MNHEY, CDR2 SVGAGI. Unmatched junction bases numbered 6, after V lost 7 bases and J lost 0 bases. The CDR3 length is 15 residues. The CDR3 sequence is CASIYRGISYNEQFF. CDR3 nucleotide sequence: TGTGCCAGCATCTACAGGGGAATCTCCTACAATGAGCAGTTCTTC.

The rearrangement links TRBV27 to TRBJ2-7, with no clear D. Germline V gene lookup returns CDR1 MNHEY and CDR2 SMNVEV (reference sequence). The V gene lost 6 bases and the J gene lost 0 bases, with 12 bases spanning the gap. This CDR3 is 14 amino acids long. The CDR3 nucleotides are TGTGCCAGCAGGGATGGCGGCAGCTCCTACGAGCAGTACTTC. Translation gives CASRDGGSSYEQYF.

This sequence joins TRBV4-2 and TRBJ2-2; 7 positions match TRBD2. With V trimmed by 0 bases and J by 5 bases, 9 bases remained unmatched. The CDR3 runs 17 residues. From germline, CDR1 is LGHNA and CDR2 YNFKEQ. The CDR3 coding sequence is TGTGCCAGCAGCCAAGATCGGGACCTAGCGGCTACCGGGGAGCTGTTTTTT. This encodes CASSQDRDLAATGELFF.